This T cell receptor beta chain was sequenced for a study of blood T cell repertoires in COVID-19. The V segment lost 5 bases and the J segment 4 bases; nucleotides outside the gene matches: 3. CDR1 LGHNT and CDR2 FRNRAP come from the germline V gene. This CDR3 comprises 13 residues. Participants were aged roughly 18 to 90 years, lived in about 26 US areas, and enrolled virtually. Resolution of symptoms, clearance, or two negative PCRs was present in recovered Cohort 3 donors. In the study's own analysis: From reference gene primer amplification, estimates of nucleated cell counts were derived. Method: immunoSEQ multiplex PCR; TCRdb's copy keeps in-frame clones and lacks some. The V and J calls and the clone size are those of that table, but D and trimming were determined from the DNA. The sample records under 300,000 clones, 65% to 85% being singletons.

The receptor's source is a man aged 45 to 65 who had recovered from COVID-19. The sample consisted of PBMCs or T cells enriched from blood (not recorded which). This sequence joins TRBV12-5 and TRBJ1-1; 8 nucleotides align to TRBD1. CDR3 sequence reads: CASGAQGGTEAFF. The CDR3 DNA is TGTGCTAGTGGTGCACAGGGGGGCACTGAAGCTTTCTTT.